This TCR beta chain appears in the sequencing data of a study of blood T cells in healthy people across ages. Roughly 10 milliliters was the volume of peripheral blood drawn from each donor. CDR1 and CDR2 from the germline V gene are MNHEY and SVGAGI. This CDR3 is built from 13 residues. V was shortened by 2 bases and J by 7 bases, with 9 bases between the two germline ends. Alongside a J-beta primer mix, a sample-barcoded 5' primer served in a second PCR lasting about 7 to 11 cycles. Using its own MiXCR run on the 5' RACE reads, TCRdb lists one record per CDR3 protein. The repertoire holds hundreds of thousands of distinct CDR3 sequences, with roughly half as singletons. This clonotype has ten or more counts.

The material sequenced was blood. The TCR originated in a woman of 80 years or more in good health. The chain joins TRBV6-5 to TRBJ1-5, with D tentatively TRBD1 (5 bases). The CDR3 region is CASSYEGRQPQHF. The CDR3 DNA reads TGTGCCAGCAGTTACGAGGGGCGGCAGCCCCAGCATTTT.